These 3 T cell receptor beta chains came from one sample sequenced in a study of lymphopenia after photon versus proton radiotherapy. The assay was immunoSEQ multiplex PCR, and TCRdb's table has in-frame clones only and misses some. This repertoire shows about 83,000 clones, 65% to 85% found once; its top ten account for over 1.1%. The material sequenced was peripheral blood, taken from a patient treated with proton-based radiotherapy. The receptors were gathered from a man in his fifties or sixties with pancreatic cancer.

The chain recombines TRBV7-9 with TRBJ2-7; 8 bases map to TRBD1. CDR1 and CDR2 from the germline V gene are SEHNR and FQNEAQ (reference sequence). The CDR3 sequence is 16 residues long. With V trimmed by 5 bases and J by 3 bases, 12 bases remained unmatched. Written as DNA, the CDR3 is TGTGCCAGCAGCCCAAACTACAGACAGGGGATCTACGAGCAGTACTTC. Encoded protein: CASSPNYRQGIYEQYF.

The chain is built from TRBV2 and TRBJ1-5, with 7 bases matching TRBD1. Germline values: CDR1 SNHLY, CDR2 FYNNEI. Losses at the gene ends were 5 bases for V and 7 bases for J; bases not matched to a gene: 8. The CDR3 consists of 14 residues. The chain's CDR3 is CASSLRQGWQPQHF. In DNA form, the CDR3 reads TGTGCCAGCAGTCTACGACAGGGCTGGCAGCCCCAGCATTTT.

The sample holds one count of this clone. Other DNA sequences within the sample encode an identical CDR3. The V gene is TRBV19, the J gene TRBJ1-5, with D tentatively TRBD1 (5 bases). Germline V gives CDR1 LNHDA, CDR2 SQIVND (reference sequence). This CDR3 is 15 amino acids long. V shed 3 bases and J shed 6 bases, with 15 bases lying between them. Written as DNA, the CDR3 is TGTGCCAGTAGTATTGGGGGATTTTCGGGTCAGCCCCAGCATTTT. Its protein product is CASSIGGFSGQPQHF. The variable domain in full, completed from reference TRBV19 and TRBJ1-5, reads DGGITQSPKYLFRKEGQNVTLSCEQNLNHDAMYWYRQDPGQGLRLIYYSQIVNDFQKGDIAEGYSVSREKKESFPLTVTSAQKNPTAFYLCASSIGGFSGQPQHFGDGTRLSIL.